The sample holds many counts of the clone carrying this T cell receptor beta chain. The record originates from a study of T-cell reconstitution after alpha-beta-depleted transplantation in children. This CDR3 is 12 amino acids long. The V gene lost 3 bases and the J gene lost 5 bases, with 10 bases spanning the gap. The germline gives CDR1 DFQATT, CDR2 SNEGSKA (reference sequence). Unique molecular identifiers were used in preparing the TCRbeta library. TCRdb ran MiXCR on the PCR reads and lists one entry per CDR3 protein. The sample lists 350,000 to 450,000 distinct CDR3 sequences; about 14% were seen once.

The chain is built from TRBV20-1 and TRBJ1-2, with a possible D match to TRBD1 (6 bases). Specimen: PBMCs, collected from the stem cell graft. The clonotype comes from a human donor who donated a stem cell graft to a child with Fanconi anemia. In DNA, the CDR3 is TGCAGTGCTAGGAACAGGGATTATGGCTACACCTTC. Translating it yields CSARNRDYGYTF.